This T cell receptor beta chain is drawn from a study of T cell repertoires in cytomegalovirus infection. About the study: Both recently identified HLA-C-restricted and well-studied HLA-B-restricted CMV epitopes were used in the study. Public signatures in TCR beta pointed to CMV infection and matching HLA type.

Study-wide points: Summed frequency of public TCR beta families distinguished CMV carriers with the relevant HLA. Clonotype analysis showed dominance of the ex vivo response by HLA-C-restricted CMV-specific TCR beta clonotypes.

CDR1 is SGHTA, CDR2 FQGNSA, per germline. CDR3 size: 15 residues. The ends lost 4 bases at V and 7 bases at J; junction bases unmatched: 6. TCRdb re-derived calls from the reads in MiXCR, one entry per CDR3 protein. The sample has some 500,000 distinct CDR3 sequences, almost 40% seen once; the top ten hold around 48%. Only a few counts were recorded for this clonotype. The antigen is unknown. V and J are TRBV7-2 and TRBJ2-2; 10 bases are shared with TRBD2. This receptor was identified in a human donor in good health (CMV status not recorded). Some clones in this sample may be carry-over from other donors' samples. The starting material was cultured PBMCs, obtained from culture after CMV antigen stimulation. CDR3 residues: CASSYLAGANGELFF. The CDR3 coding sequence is TGTGCCAGCAGCTACCTAGCGGGAGCTAACGGGGAGCTGTTTTTT.